Included here is one T cell receptor (beta chain) sequence, with context. This clone appeared once. Its specific antigen is unknown. Base qualities are missing; no much larger clone stands one base away. The source of the sample is a study of shared clonotypes between healthy human individuals (dated by TCRdb to 2020 to 2021). About the full investigation: A few men and a couple of women, aged 18 to 49 years, made up the cohort. For each donor, CD4 naive and CD4 memory were each run on three plates, CD8 naive on two plates, and CD8 memory on one plate. The study deeply sequenced blood TCR repertoires of several healthy adults to estimate repertoire size and the extent of clonotype sharing between individuals. Different laboratories and diverse techniques were used to prepare libraries and sequence TCR repertoires, to increase sequencing depth and limit assay-specific biases. Per donor, leukapheresis produced somewhere between about 0.9 and 9 billion PBMCs. Broader findings and caveats from the paper: Based on pairwise subsampling, the degree of clonotype sharing among donors was expected to be affected by sequencing depth. Sampling was restricted to blood, and TCR repertoires in tissue are likely to differ from TCR repertoires in blood. Compared with non-shared clonotypes, the clonotypes found in all four sorted-subset donors had higher generation probabilities. Even with the large sequencing depth, rarefaction of the sorted-subset datasets indicated that sequencing was incomplete. The genetic and exposure-history diversity represented was limited by the small number of donors. Estimated clonotype richness was generally larger for naive than for memory subsets. Sharing across a handful of donors was observed for around 4.8% of naive CD4, over 3% of naive CD8, about 2.5% of memory CD4, and 0.4% of memory CD8 clonotypes.

The donors were healthy, HIV-negative adults who had no recently reported acute infections or vaccinations. Every donor was a Caucasian adult living in Nashville, Tennessee, USA. CD4+ T cells were enriched through magnetic negative selection, after which naive cells were positively selected on CD45RA and the remaining negative fraction served as the memory subset. Blood was obtained by leukapheresis, after which PBMCs were separated by Ficoll-Histopaque density gradient centrifugation and cryopreserved in liquid nitrogen vapor phase. Analytical flow cytometry was used to check the purity and quantity of every magnetically sorted T cell population. From each sorted fraction, genomic DNA was isolated and quantified by UV absorbance on a Nanodrop 2000c. TCR CDR3 regions were amplified from genomic DNA by multiplex PCR using the deep immunoSEQ assay. For each cell subset, the extracted genomic DNA was distributed evenly across all wells of several immunoSEQ 96-well plates, and each plate served as one replicate. For sorted subsets, about 0.2 ug genomic DNA, equal to 25,000 to 35,000 T cell genomes, was loaded into each replicate PCR. Purified libraries were quantified with a Qubit 3.0 fluorometer, sized on a Bioanalyzer 2100, and re-quantified with the KAPA Library Quantification kit. Every immunoSEQ 96-well plate was sequenced on a dedicated single-read 150-cycle Illumina NextSeq 550 flow cell. On the authors' methods: Because the immunoSEQ output included only junctional sequences and no quality scores, the filtering could not be the same as the filtering used for full-length reads. To assign V/J genes and CDR3, sequences were annotated using PyIR, a Python wrapper for IgBLAST v1.9, with IMGT germline references. Reads were filtered out if the reads had weak V/J assignments (E-value above 1e-6), no CDR3, stop codons, out-of-frame junctions, or ambiguous translated residues. V3J clonotypes were defined by identical inferred V gene, J gene, and CDR3 amino acid sequence. Percentage overlap between repertoires was computed as shared unique clonotypes divided by the size of the smaller repertoire. Three approaches were used to assess repertoire richness: RTK rarefaction, the Chao1 estimator, and Recon v2.1 estimates of unobserved clonotypes. Generation probabilities for all TCRbeta clonotypes obtained by the gDNA method from several donors were computed using OLGA. TCRdb took over this immuneACCESS table, retaining in-frame rearrangements with V and J assigned. Such tables are incomplete; in checked studies, under half of the missing clones stem from an unresolved V gene, and the remainder is unexplained. V and J calls and clone size follow that table, whereas D and trimming were derived from the DNA. This sample is represented by some 200,000 clones; 50% to 80% of them were singletons. Around 10% of the sample belongs to the ten largest clones.

Trimming costs V 4 bases and J 3 bases, and their ends lie 16 bases apart. From its cysteine to its phenylalanine, the CDR3 spans 15 amino acids. Here the CDR3 DNA is all that survives: 45 bases in frame from base 1. Looking up the germline V gene yields CDR1 MDHEN and CDR2 SYDVKM. Sequencing was done on a sample of memory CD4+ T cells sorted from blood. Taken with the paper, the label for cell subset or site translates to: CD45RA-negative fraction. In this chain, TRBV28 is recombined with TRBJ2-7; too little of a D gene remains to name it. The origin of this receptor is a man aged 25-40 years in good health. The CDR3 protein sequence reads: CASSSPGAESYEQYF. At the DNA level, the sequence is TGTGCCAGCAGTTCCCCCGGAGCCGAGAGCTACGAGCAGTACTTC.